This T cell receptor beta chain was recorded in a study of cytomegalovirus exposure and HLA in healthy donors. Everyone who donated was a healthy bone marrow donor. PCR was performed using 60 Vbeta and 13 Jbeta primers. Here immunoSEQ multiplex PCR was the method, and the copy in TCRdb shows in-frame clones only, minus some. Of around 150,000 clones listed, over 60% are singletons. Looked up from germline, CDR1 is WNHNN and CDR2 is SYGVQD (reference sequence). V was shortened by 4 bases and J by 4 bases, with 7 bases between the two germline ends. The CDR3 length is 12 residues. This chain links TRBV10-1 with TRBJ2-5, with D unresolved. Sequencing was done on a sample of PBMCs. This TCR was sampled from a woman aged 40-49 years in good health and CMV-seronegative. For the CDR3, the DNA is TGCGCCAGCAGTGGAGCTGGAGAGACCCAGTACTTC. As protein: CASSGAGETQYF.